This T cell receptor (beta chain) was retrieved from a study of OX40 agonist ivuxolimab in advanced cancers. Study details: The group had a mean age of roughly 65 years, ranged from 23 to 79, and was 75% to 85% male. Study-level results: Expansion of clones was among the lowest in partial responders at 0.1-3.0 mg/kg.

Germline CDR1 reads KGHSH; CDR2 reads LQKENI. Between the trimmed V and J ends, which lost 2 bases and 6 bases, there was a span of 7 bases. This CDR3 is built from 13 residues. This clone was observed a single time. What it binds is unknown. The repertoire was sequenced with immunoSEQ multiplex PCR; TCRdb's copy has only in-frame clones and lacks some. There are about 66,000 clones in the sample; roughly 87% occur only once, and 2% lies in the top ten. Specimen: CD4+ or CD8+ T cells sorted from blood, collected in a trial of the OX40 agonist ivuxolimab. The sequence was obtained from an adult with an advanced solid tumor such as melanoma, head and neck, liver or kidney cancer. This sequence joins TRBV18 and TRBJ1-4; unclear D gene. The CDR3, as DNA: TGTGCCAGCTCACCAGGGGAGGATGAAAAACTGTTTTTT. Amino acid sequence: CASSPGEDEKLFF.